The 18 T cell receptor beta chains reported below all come from one sample, sequenced in a study of T-cell memory formation after mild COVID-19. TCRdb ran MiXCR on the 5' RACE reads and lists one entry per CDR3 protein. The profile shows about 390,000 distinct CDR3 sequences, 15% to 20% of them singletons. Sequencing was carried out using PBMCs or a T cell subset sorted from them (not recorded which). Source of these receptors: a man aged 18 to 35 who had mild COVID-19 (a few samples of this study predate the infection). Cell type and time point are not known.

This clonotype was observed a handful of times. The V and J genes are TRBV28 and TRBJ2-5; D could derive from TRBD1 or TRBD2 (5 bases each). This CDR3 spans 13 amino acids. Germline CDR1 is MDHEN and CDR2 is SYDVKM. The germline V and J ends were trimmed by 7 bases and 1 base, with 10 bases remaining between them. The CDR3: CASNSGGQETQYF. Written as DNA, the CDR3 is TGTGCCAGCAACTCTGGGGGCCAAGAGACCCAGTACTTC.

The rearrangement links TRBV5-1 to TRBJ2-5; a weak D match, TRBD1 (5 bases). Trimming left V 4 bases short and J 1 base short, with 11 bases between. The germline CDR1 and CDR2 sequences are SGHRS and YFSETQ. This CDR3 is built from 14 residues. The CDR3, as DNA: TGCGCCAGCAGCCTAGACAGTGTCCAAGAGACCCAGTACTTC. This sequence encodes CASSLDSVQETQYF. Full variable domain (rest looked up from reference TRBV5-1 and TRBJ2-5): KAGVTQTPRYLIKTRGQQVTLSCSPISGHRSVSWYQQTPGQGLQFLFEYFSETQRNKGNFPGRFSGRQFSNSRSEMNVSTLELGDSALYLCASSLDSVQETQYFGPGTRLLVL.

The chain joins TRBV7-2 to TRBJ2-7, with 9 positions matching TRBD1. The CDR3 consists of 16 residues. The V segment lost 3 bases and the J segment 3 bases; nucleotides outside the gene matches: 9. CDR1 is SGHTA, CDR2 FQGNSA, per germline. CDR3 residues: CASSFSGQGTIYEQYF. The CDR3, as DNA: TGTGCCAGCAGCTTCTCGGGACAGGGTACGATCTACGAGCAGTACTTC.

The gene calls are TRBV20-1 and TRBJ2-3; D unclear. Germline V lookup: CDR1 DFQATT, CDR2 SNEGSKA (reference sequence). CDR3 length: 14 amino acids. Trimming removed 2 bases at V and 1 base at J, with 10 bases between. CDR3 region: CSARKATGTDTQYF. As DNA, the CDR3 is TGCAGTGCTAGAAAAGCAACAGGCACAGATACGCAGTATTTT.

This clonotype was detected ten times or more. The chain joins TRBV12-3 or TRBV12-4 to TRBJ1-1, with D unclear. The CDR3 has 13 amino acids. Trimming removed 6 bases at V and 0 bases at J, with 8 bases between. CDR3 nucleotides: TGTGCCAGCAGCTCCATAGTGAACACTGAAGCTTTCTTT. Translated: CASSSIVNTEAFF.

The genes are TRBV20-1 and TRBJ2-1, with 8 nucleotides matching TRBD1. Germline CDR1 reads DFQATT; CDR2 reads SNEGSKA (reference sequence). This CDR3 is built from 15 residues. The junction had 8 bases not matched to a gene; V was cut back by 0 bases and J by 7 bases. CDR3 residues: CSARDKTGAGNEQFF. The CDR3 region has the DNA TGCAGTGCTAGAGACAAGACAGGGGCCGGGAATGAGCAGTTCTTC.

The J gene is TRBJ1-3, the V gene TRBV5-6; the D is unclear. The CDR3 is made up of 14 amino acids. CDR1 SGHDT and CDR2 YYEEEE come from the germline V gene. V shed 2 bases and J shed 2 bases, with 8 bases lying between them. The CDR3 region has the DNA TGTGCCAGCAGCTTTTACAGTCCTGGAAACACCATATATTTT. Translated: CASSFYSPGNTIYF.

This clonotype was seen at least ten times. The chain couples TRBV19 to TRBJ2-7; TRBD1 is a possible D gene (6 bases). V was shortened by 5 bases and J by 6 bases, with 17 bases between the two germline ends. This CDR3 is 14 amino acids long. Germline V gene data show CDR1 as LNHDA and CDR2 as SQIVND (reference sequence). Written as DNA, the CDR3 is TGTGCCAGTAGTGTGCAGGGATGGGGGCTCGAGCAGTACTTC. Translated, it gives CASSVQGWGLEQYF.

The CDR3 protein is CSVVSGLYGYTF. The DNA for the CDR3 is TGCAGCGTTGTTTCTGGGCTCTATGGCTACACCTTC. This rearrangement joins TRBV29-1 to TRBJ1-2; D is undetermined. V lost 4 bases and J lost 4, with 10 bases in between. Germline V gene data show CDR1 as SQVTM and CDR2 as ANQGSEA. The CDR3 contains 12 residues.

This clonotype was counted only a few times. The chain combines TRBV18 with TRBJ2-5; weak D call: TRBD1 (5 bases). Trimming took 4 bases from V and 2 from J, leaving 8 bases between them. CDR1 and CDR2 (germline): KGHSH, LQKENI. This CDR3 is built from 13 residues. The CDR3 protein is CASSRQQQETQYF. In DNA, the CDR3 is TGTGCCAGCTCACGACAGCAACAAGAGACCCAGTACTTC.

This clonotype has a handful of counts. This chain connects TRBV7-7 to TRBJ2-1; 8 bases are shared with TRBD2. V shed 5 bases and J 7 bases; nucleotides not matched to a gene: 16. This CDR3 has 17 residues. Germline V gives CDR1 SSHAT, CDR2 FNYEAQ (reference sequence). The CDR3 DNA sequence: TGTGCCAGCAGCGCGACCATAGCGGGGTCCGGACCAAATGAGCAGTTCTTC. It is translated as CASSATIAGSGPNEQFF.

This clonotype was picked up many times. This chain links TRBV12-3 or TRBV12-4 with TRBJ1-2, with TRBD1 matching over 8 bases. The trim removed 4 bases at V and 8 bases at J, leaving 12 bases unmatched. The CDR3 contains 15 residues. The DNA for the CDR3 is TGTGCCAGCAGTTCAGGGGGACAGGCCGTGTTGGGCTACACCTTC. Amino acid sequence: CASSSGGQAVLGYTF.

V usage is TRBV11-2 and J usage is TRBJ2-5, with D possibly being TRBD1 (6 bases). CDR1 is SGHAT and CDR2 is FQNNGV in the germline V gene. V shed 5 bases and J shed 5 bases, with 15 bases lying between them. The CDR3 sequence is 14 residues long. CDR3 protein: CASSGETGWETQYF. The CDR3 bases are TGTGCCAGCAGCGGTGAGACAGGTTGGGAGACCCAGTACTTC.

The chain has TRBV5-1 and TRBJ1-4, with 8 bases lining up with TRBD1. With 4 bases clipped from V and 6 bases from J, the junction kept 5 bases outside the gene matches. The CDR3 consists of 14 residues. From germline, CDR1 is SGHRS and CDR2 YFSETQ. The CDR3 protein is CASSLTGDDEKLFF. The CDR3 coding sequence is TGCGCCAGCAGCCTGACAGGGGACGATGAAAAACTGTTTTTT. Looking up the rest from reference TRBV5-1 and TRBJ1-4 gives the full variable domain: KAGVTQTPRYLIKTRGQQVTLSCSPISGHRSVSWYQQTPGQGLQFLFEYFSETQRNKGNFPGRFSGRQFSNSRSEMNVSTLELGDSALYLCASSLTGDDEKLFFGSGTQLSVL.

This clonotype was recorded at least ten times. V and J are TRBV18 and TRBJ2-3, with D perhaps matching TRBD2 (6 bases). Per the germline V gene, CDR1 is KGHSH and CDR2 is LQKENI. V gave up 0 bases and J gave up 8 bases, with 12 bases separating them. The CDR3 is 14 amino acids. For the CDR3, the DNA is TGTGCCAGCTCACCACCACTAGCAGGAGGTACGCAGTATTTT. It translates to CASSPPLAGGTQYF.

The rearrangement links TRBV2 to TRBJ1-4; D is possibly TRBD1 (5 bases). Germline loops: CDR1 SNHLY, CDR2 FYNNEI. Trimming took off 4 bases at V and 7 bases at J, with 10 bases between the two ends. The CDR3 consists of 13 residues. The CDR3 DNA sequence: TGTGCCAGCAGTGGAGGGGAGGGTGAAAAACTGTTTTTT. It specifies CASSGGEGEKLFF. Filled out from reference TRBV2 and TRBJ1-4, the complete variable domain reads EPEVTQTPSHQVTQMGQEVILRCVPISNHLYFYWYRQILGQKVEFLVSFYNNEISEKSEIFDDQFSVERPDGSNFTLKIRSTKLEDSAMYFCASSGGEGEKLFFGSGTQLSVL.

There are many counts of this clonotype. The chain recombines TRBV3-1 with TRBJ2-1; D perhaps matches TRBD1 (5 bases). CDR3 length equals 14 residues. CDR1 and CDR2 from the germline V gene are LGHDT and YNNKEL (reference sequence). Trimming cost V 0 bases and J 8 bases, with 11 bases left between them. CDR3 in amino acids: CASSQDGWGYEQFF. CDR3 DNA: TGTGCCAGCAGCCAAGACGGGTGGGGCTATGAGCAGTTCTTC.

This clonotype was picked up many times. V gene TRBV7-8 combines with J gene TRBJ2-2, with D perhaps TRBD1 (5 bases). Germline V gene lookup returns CDR1 SGHVS and CDR2 FQNEAQ. The CDR3 length is 16 residues. Trimming removed 5 bases at V and 0 bases at J, with 13 bases between. CDR3 loop: CASSDKGPANTGELFF. In DNA, the CDR3 is TGTGCCAGCAGCGACAAGGGGCCCGCGAACACCGGGGAGCTGTTTTTT.